The T cell receptor (beta chain) under discussion was sequenced for a study of T-cell reconstitution after alpha-beta-depleted transplantation in children. The study, taken as a whole, reports: One year post-transplant, T-cell counts and diversity were largely derived from T cells produced anew. Recipient T cells and thymic progenitors that survived gave rise to the high TCRbeta diversity observed at day 60 in some patients. Two months or so post-transplant, alpha-beta T cells reportedly derived from several hundred expanded graft clones.

The authors prepared the TCRbeta library with unique molecular identifiers. One entry per CDR3 protein results from TCRdb running MiXCR on the PCR reads. This sample has 580,000 or so distinct CDR3 sequences, with 23% found just once. This clonotype showed up many times. Its antigen is unidentified. This clonotype originated in a boy under three years old who had a stem cell transplant for acute myeloid leukemia, so the T cells may come from the graft donor. The input for sequencing was PBMCs, mostly from graft donor cells, taken 360 days after TCRalphabeta/CD19-depleted stem cell transplant.

CDR3 protein: CASSLGQYYEQYF. CDR3 DNA sequence: TGTGCCAGCAGTTTAGGACAGTACTACGAGCAGTACTTC. V is TRBV12-3 or TRBV12-4 and J is TRBJ2-7, with D maybe TRBD1 (5 bases). CDR3 length: 13 residues. The ends were cut back, 1 base at V and 3 bases at J, with 7 bases in the middle.